Included here is one TCR beta chain sequence, with context. Researchers ran the PCR with 60 Vbeta and 13 Jbeta primers. Clones were sequenced by immunoSEQ multiplex PCR, and TCRdb holds only the in-frame ones, with some missing. The sample contains under 200,000 clones, around 77% of which appear only once. The record originates from a study of cytomegalovirus exposure and HLA in healthy donors. The germline CDR1 and CDR2 sequences are MNHEY and SMNVEV (reference sequence). The J segment lost 4 bases and the V segment lost 0 bases, leaving 14 bases of the junction unmatched. The CDR3 loop spans 19 amino acids.

This TCR derives from a man aged 25-40 years in good health and CMV-seronegative. What was sequenced was PBMCs. The rearrangement links TRBV27 to TRBJ2-7; 11 positions agree with TRBD2. DNA of the CDR3: TGTGCCAGCAGTTTATCCCGCCCGGGACTAGCGGATTCGTTGTACGAGCAGTACTTC. Encoded protein: CASSLSRPGLADSLYEQYF.